This T cell receptor beta chain came from a study of T-cell memory formation after mild COVID-19. Looking at the study overall: Largely, the TCR clusters proved donor specific. General study results and limits: Later expanders leaned CD4+, whereas clones that contracted between day 15 and 85 were balanced CD4/CD8.

In TCRdb, the 5' RACE reads were re-called with MiXCR into one record per CDR3 protein. Of 120,000 to 150,000 distinct CDR3 sequences listed, 5.5% to 7% are singletons. Per the germline V gene, CDR1 is SGHRS and CDR2 is YFSETQ. Germline trimming cut 4 bases from V and 4 bases from J; bases unmatched to any gene: 5. The CDR3 covers 15 residues. This clonotype was detected ten times or more. Its antigen is as yet unknown. Input material: PBMCs or a T cell subset sorted from them (not recorded which). The receptor's source is an adult woman who had mild COVID-19 (a few samples of this study predate the infection). Cell type and time point are not known. V is TRBV5-1 and J is TRBJ2-2; 9 bases are shared with TRBD1. The CDR3 DNA sequence: TGCGCCAGCAGCCCGGACAGGGGAGCCACCGGGGAGCTGTTTTTT. Translated: CASSPDRGATGELFF.